One sample yielded the 6 T cell receptor beta chains listed below, sequenced in a study of response to subunit inactivated influenza vaccine. TCRdb analysed the RT-PCR reads with MiXCR anew, one entry per CDR3 protein. The sample carries approximately 170,000 distinct CDR3 sequences, approximately 14% recorded once. The sequencing used CD8+ T cells sorted from PBMCs, collected more than 4 days after vaccination. The receptor set was obtained from a man aged 45-65 years who received an inactivated influenza vaccine.

This clonotype was counted between two and nine times. V gene TRBV9 combines with J gene TRBJ2-7; 14 bases agree with TRBD2. The CDR3 spans 15 residues. Germline values: CDR1 SGDLS, CDR2 YYNGEE. Losses at the gene ends were 4 bases for V and 3 bases for J; bases not matched to a gene: 3. In nucleotides, the CDR3 is TGTGCCAGCAGCTCAGGACTAGCGGGGGGCTACGAGCAGTACTTC. It is translated as CASSSGLAGGYEQYF.

The V call is TRBV5-5, the J call TRBJ2-1; D remains ambiguous. Germline V CDR1 and CDR2: SGHKS, YYEKEE (reference sequence). The CDR3 is 14 residues long. Trimming removed 1 base at V and 7 bases at J, with 12 bases between. The CDR3 spells CASSLYPDMNEQFF. The CDR3 nucleotides read TGTGCCAGCAGCTTGTACCCAGATATGAATGAGCAGTTCTTC.

This chain links TRBV6-5 with TRBJ2-1, with TRBD2 as a possible D gene (5 bases). The CDR3 extends over 15 amino acids. The V and J ends lost 3 bases and 3 bases respectively, with 12 bases between them. CDR1 and CDR2 from the germline V gene are MNHEY and SVGAGI. For the CDR3, the DNA is TGTGCCAGCAGTTATCTAGCTGGTTTCTACAATGAGCAGTTCTTC. It encodes CASSYLAGFYNEQFF.

This clonotype has a handful of counts. The V and J genes are TRBV12-3 or TRBV12-4 and TRBJ2-7; 14 bases fit TRBD2. There are 16 residues in the CDR3. Losses at the gene ends were 1 base for V and 2 bases for J; bases not matched to a gene: 1. The CDR3 DNA reads as TGTGCCAGCAGTTTAGTGGGACTAGCGGGAGCCTACGAGCAGTACTTC. It translates to CASSLVGLAGAYEQYF.

The chain couples TRBV9 to TRBJ2-7; 7 bases are a match to TRBD2. After removal of 4 bases from V and 0 bases from J, the junction contained 10 bases not matched to a gene. CDR3 length: 16 amino acids. The germline CDR1 and CDR2 sequences are SGDLS and YYNGEE. CDR3 in amino acids: CASSPGLGPSSYEQYF. The DNA for the CDR3 is TGTGCCAGCAGCCCCGGACTAGGCCCTAGCTCCTACGAGCAGTACTTC.

The chain employs TRBV11-2 and TRBJ2-1; D is unresolved. CDR3 length: 16 amino acids. Germline V lookup: CDR1 SGHAT, CDR2 FQNNGV. V lost 2 bases and J 6 bases, leaving 17 bases between the germline ends. CDR3 residues: CASSLLSPDPFNEQFF. In DNA form, the CDR3 reads TGTGCCAGCAGCTTATTGTCGCCGGACCCATTCAATGAGCAGTTCTTC. Together with reference TRBV11-2 and TRBJ2-1, the CDR3 gives the full variable domain: EAGVAQSPRYKIIEKRQSVAFWCNPISGHATLYWYQQILGQGPKLLIQFQNNGVVDDSQLPKDRFSAERLKGVDSTLKIQPAKLEDSAVYLCASSLLSPDPFNEQFFGPGTRLTVL.